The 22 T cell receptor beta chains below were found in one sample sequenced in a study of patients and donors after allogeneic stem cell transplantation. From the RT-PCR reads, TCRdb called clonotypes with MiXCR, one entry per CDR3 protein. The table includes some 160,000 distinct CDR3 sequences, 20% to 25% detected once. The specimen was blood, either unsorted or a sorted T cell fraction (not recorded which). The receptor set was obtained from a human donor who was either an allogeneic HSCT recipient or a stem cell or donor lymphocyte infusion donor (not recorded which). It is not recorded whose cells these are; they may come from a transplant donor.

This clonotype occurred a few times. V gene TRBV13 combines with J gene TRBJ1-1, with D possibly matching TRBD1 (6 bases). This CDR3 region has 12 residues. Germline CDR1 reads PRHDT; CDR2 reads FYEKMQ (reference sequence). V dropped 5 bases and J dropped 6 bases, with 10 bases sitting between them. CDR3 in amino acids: CASSVHRAEAFF. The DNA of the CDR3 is TGTGCCAGCAGCGTCCACAGGGCTGAAGCTTTCTTT.

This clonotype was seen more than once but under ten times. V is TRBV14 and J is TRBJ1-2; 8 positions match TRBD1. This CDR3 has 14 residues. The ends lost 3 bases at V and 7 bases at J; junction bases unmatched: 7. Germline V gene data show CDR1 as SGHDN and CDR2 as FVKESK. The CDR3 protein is CASSQPGQVIGYTF. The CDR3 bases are TGTGCCAGCAGCCAGCCGGGACAGGTGATTGGCTACACCTTC.

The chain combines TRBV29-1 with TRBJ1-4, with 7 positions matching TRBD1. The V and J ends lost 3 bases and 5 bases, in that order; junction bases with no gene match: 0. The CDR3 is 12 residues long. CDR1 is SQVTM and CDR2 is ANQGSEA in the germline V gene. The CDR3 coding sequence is TGCAGCGTTGACAGGGGGAATGAAAAACTGTTTTTT. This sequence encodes CSVDRGNEKLFF.

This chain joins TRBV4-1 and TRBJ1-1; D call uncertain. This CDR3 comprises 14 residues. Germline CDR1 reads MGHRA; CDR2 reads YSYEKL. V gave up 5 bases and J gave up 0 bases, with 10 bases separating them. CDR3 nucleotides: TGCGCCAGCAGCGGCGCCAGCATGAACACTGAAGCTTTCTTT. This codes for CASSGASMNTEAFF.

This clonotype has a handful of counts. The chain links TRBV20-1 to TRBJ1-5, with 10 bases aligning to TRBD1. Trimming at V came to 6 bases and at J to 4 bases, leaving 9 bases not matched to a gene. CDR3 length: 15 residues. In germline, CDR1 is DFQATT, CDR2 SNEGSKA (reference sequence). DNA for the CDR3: TGCAGTGCGCCAAAACGACAGGGGGCGAATCAGCCCCAGCATTTT. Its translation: CSAPKRQGANQPQHF.

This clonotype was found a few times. Here the CDR3 reads CSASPPGRPSEQFF. CDR3 bases: TGCAGTGCTAGCCCCCCGGGGCGGCCAAGTGAGCAGTTCTTC. This chain links TRBV20-1 with TRBJ2-1; TRBD1 or TRBD2 may be the D gene (5 bases each). CDR1 DFQATT and CDR2 SNEGSKA come from the germline V gene (reference sequence). The germline V and J ends were trimmed by 3 bases and 9 bases, with 18 bases remaining between them. The CDR3 has 14 residues.

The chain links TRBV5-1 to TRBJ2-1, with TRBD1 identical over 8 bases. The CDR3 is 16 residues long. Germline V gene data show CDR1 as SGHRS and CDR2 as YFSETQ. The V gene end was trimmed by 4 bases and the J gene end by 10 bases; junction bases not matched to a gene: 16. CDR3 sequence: CASSNFRDRGPWEQFF. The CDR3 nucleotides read TGCGCCAGCAGCAATTTCCGAGACAGGGGTCCCTGGGAGCAGTTCTTC.

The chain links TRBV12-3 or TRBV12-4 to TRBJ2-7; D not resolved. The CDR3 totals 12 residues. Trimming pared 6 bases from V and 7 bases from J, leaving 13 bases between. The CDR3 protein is CASSSLRLEQYF. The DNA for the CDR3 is TGTGCCAGCAGCTCACTCCGCCTGGAGCAGTACTTC.

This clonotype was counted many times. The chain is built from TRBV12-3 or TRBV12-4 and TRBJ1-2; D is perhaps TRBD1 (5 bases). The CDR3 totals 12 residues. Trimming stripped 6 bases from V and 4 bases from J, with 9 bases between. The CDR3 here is CASSPTGYGYTF. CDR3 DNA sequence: TGTGCCAGCAGCCCCACAGGCTATGGCTACACCTTC.

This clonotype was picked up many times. The CDR3 DNA follows: TGTGCCTGGAGTGTCCAGGGATGGAAAAAACTGTTTTTT. Translation: CAWSVQGWKKLFF. The chain recombines TRBV30 with TRBJ1-4; tentatively, D is TRBD1 (5 bases). The CDR3 covers 13 residues. The V gene's germline CDR1 is GTSNPN and CDR2 SVGIG (reference sequence). V was shortened by 0 bases and J by 9 bases, with 11 bases between the two germline ends.

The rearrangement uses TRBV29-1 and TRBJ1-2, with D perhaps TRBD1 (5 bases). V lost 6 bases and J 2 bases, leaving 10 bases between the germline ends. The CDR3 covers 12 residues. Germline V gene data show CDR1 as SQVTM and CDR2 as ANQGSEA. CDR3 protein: CSVQGQNYGYTF. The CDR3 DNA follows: TGCAGCGTCCAGGGTCAGAACTATGGCTACACCTTC.

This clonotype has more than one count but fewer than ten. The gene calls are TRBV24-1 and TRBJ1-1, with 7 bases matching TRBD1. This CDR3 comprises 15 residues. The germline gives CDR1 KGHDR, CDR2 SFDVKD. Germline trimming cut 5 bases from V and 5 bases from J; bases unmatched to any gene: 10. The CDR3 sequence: CATSGKGAVGTEAFF. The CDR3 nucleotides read TGTGCCACCAGTGGAAAGGGGGCAGTGGGTACTGAAGCTTTCTTT.

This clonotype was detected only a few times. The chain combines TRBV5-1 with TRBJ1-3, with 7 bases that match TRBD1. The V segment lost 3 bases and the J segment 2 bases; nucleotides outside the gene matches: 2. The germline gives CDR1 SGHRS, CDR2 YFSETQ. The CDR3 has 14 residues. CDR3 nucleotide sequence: TGCGCCAGCAGCTACGGGACAGCTGGAAACACCATATATTTT. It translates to CASSYGTAGNTIYF.

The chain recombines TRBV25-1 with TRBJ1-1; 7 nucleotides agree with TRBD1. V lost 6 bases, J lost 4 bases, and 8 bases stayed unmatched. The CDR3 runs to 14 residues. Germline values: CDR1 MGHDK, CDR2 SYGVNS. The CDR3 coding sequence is TGTGCCAGCAGGACAGGGCGGGGCGGCACTGAAGCTTTCTTT. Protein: CASRTGRGGTEAFF. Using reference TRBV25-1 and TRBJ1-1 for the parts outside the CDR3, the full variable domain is EADIYQTPRYLVIGTGKKITLECSQTMGHDKMYWYQQDPGMELHLIHYSYGVNSTEKGDLSSESTVSRIRTEHFPLTLESARPSHTSQYLCASRTGRGGTEAFFGQGTRLTVV.

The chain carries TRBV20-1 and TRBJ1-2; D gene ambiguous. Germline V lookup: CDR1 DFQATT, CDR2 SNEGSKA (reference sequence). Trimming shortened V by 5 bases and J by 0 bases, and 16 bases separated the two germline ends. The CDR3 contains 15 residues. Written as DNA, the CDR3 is TGCAGTGCTTACCAGGACTCCAGAGCTAACTATGGCTACACCTTC. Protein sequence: CSAYQDSRANYGYTF.

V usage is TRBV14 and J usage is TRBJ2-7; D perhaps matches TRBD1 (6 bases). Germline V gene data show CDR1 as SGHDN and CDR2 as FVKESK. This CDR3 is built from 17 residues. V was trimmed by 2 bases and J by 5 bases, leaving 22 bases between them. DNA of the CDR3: TGTGCCAGCAGCCAATCTATTGGGGGCGTCTACCGGCACGAGCAGTACTTC. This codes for CASSQSIGGVYRHEQYF.

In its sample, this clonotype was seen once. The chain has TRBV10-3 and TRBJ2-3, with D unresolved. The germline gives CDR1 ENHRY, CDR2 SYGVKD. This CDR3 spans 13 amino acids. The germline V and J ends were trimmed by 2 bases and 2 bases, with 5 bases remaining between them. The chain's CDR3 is CAISEGTTDTQYF. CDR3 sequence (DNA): TGTGCCATCAGTGAGGGCACCACAGATACGCAGTATTTT.

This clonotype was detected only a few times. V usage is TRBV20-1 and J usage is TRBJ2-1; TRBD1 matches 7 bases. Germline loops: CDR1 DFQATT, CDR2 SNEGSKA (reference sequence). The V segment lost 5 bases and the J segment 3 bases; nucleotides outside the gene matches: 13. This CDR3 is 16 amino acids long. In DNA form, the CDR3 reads TGCAGTGCTCCTCTCGGTCTAGGGGGCGGCTACAATGAGCAGTTCTTC. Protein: CSAPLGLGGGYNEQFF.

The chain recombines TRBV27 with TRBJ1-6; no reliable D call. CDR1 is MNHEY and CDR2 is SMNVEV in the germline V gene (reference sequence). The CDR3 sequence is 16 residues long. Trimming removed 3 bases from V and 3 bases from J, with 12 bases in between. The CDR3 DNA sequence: TGTGCCAGCAGTTTTACCTTCTGGGACTATAATTCACCCCTCCACTTT. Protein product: CASSFTFWDYNSPLHF.

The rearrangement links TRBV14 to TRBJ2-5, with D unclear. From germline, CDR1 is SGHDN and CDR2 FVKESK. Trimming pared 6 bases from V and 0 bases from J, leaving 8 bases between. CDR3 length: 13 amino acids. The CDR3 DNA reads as TGTGCCAGCAGAGAAACCAACCAAGAGACCCAGTACTTC. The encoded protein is CASRETNQETQYF.

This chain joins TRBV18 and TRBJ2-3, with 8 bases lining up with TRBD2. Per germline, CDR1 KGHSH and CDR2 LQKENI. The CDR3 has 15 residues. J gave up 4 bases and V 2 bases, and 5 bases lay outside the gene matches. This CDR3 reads CASSPNTAGADTQYF. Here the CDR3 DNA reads TGTGCCAGCTCACCAAATACAGCGGGGGCAGATACGCAGTATTTT. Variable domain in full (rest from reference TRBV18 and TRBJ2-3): NAGVMQNPRHLVRRRGQEARLRCSPMKGHSHVYWYRQLPEEGLKFMVYLQKENIIDESGMPKERFSAEFPKEGPSILRIQQVVRGDSAAYFCASSPNTAGADTQYFGPGTRLTVL.

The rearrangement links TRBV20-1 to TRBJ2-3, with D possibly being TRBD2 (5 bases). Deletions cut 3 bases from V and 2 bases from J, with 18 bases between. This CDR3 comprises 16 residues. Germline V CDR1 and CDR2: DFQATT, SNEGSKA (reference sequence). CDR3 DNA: TGCAGTGCTAGGTCCCCTGCGGGTGGACCCACAGATACGCAGTATTTT. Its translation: CSARSPAGGPTDTQYF.